A selection of T cell receptor beta chains follows, all from one sample in a study of cytomegalovirus exposure and HLA in healthy donors. This table comes from immunoSEQ multiplex PCR, and its TCRdb copy is limited to in-frame clones, with some not included. The data hold approximately 160,000 clones, with roughly 82% observed a single time. Sequencing used PBMCs. These receptor sequences come from a woman aged 25 to 39 in good health and CMV-seronegative. The CDR3 runs from the conserved cysteine through the conserved F or W. Each record gives: clone size, D gene, J gene, V gene, CDR3 protein, CDR3 DNA. A D gene is named only where the DNA matches it firmly. Expanded clones get a size class; other rows say once, few or many, or leave the size out.

- TRBD2 TRBJ2-1 TRBV19 CASSKGRARGAGGPLFF TGTGCCAGTAGTAAAGGAAGGGCCCGGGGGGCGGGAGGGCCGCTGTTCTTC
- - TRBJ2-7 TRBV19 CATSQGRIGLDEQYF TGTGCCACGTCTCAGGGTCGAATCGGGCTTGACGAGCAGTACTTC
once TRBD1 TRBJ1-6 TRBV4-1 CASSHLQGTLHF TGCGCCAGCAGCCATTTACAGGGGACCCTCCACTTT
- TRBD1 TRBJ2-7 TRBV5-1 CASTRDRAPYEQYF TGCGCCAGCACCCGGGACAGGGCCCCCTACGAGCAGTACTTC
once - TRBJ1-5 TRBV30 CAWNSGLGNQPQHF TGTGCCTGGAACTCAGGGTTGGGCAATCAGCCCCAGCATTTT
few TRBD1 TRBJ1-1 TRBV7-9 CASSLGISTTGF TGTGCCAGCAGCTTAGGCATCTCTACGACAGGGTTT
- - TRBJ2-5 TRBV5-1 CASSLTPEETQYF TGCGCCAGCAGCTTGACCCCGGAAGAGACCCAGTACTTC
- - TRBJ2-7 TRBV5-5 CASSQSVAGNREQYF TGTGCCAGCAGCCAATCGGTCGCGGGGAACCGCGAGCAGTACTTC
- - TRBJ2-3 TRBV29-1 CSAKQGPADTQYF TGCAGCGCAAAACAGGGCCCTGCGGATACGCAGTATTTT
few TRBD1 TRBJ1-1 TRBV5-1 CASSLDRGQSEAFF TGCGCCAGCAGCTTGGACAGGGGGCAGTCTGAAGCTTTCTTT
- - TRBJ1-1 TRBV4-1 CASSQDVTGNTEAFF TGCGCCAGCAGCCAAGATGTGACAGGTAACACTGAAGCTTTCTTT
- TRBD2 TRBJ2-7 TRBV5-6 CASSQMAGGPYEQYF TGTGCCAGCAGTCAGATGGCGGGAGGGCCGTACGAGCAGTACTTC
- - TRBJ2-5 TRBV6-5 CASSRTIQETQYF TGTGCCAGCAGTCGGACTATTCAAGAGACCCAGTACTTC
- - TRBJ1-3 TRBV10-3 CAISESLPQMFQYF TGTGCCATCAGTGAGTCGTTACCCCAGATGTTCCAATATTTT
- - TRBJ2-1 TRBV28 CASSFLPAGANNEQFF TGTGCCAGCAGTTTCTTACCAGCGGGTGCTAACAATGAGCAGTTCTTC
- TRBD1 TRBJ1-1 TRBV4-3 CASSLRTGTEAFF TGCGCCAGCAGCCTCAGGACAGGAACTGAAGCTTTCTTT
- TRBD2 TRBJ2-5 TRBV5-4 CASSAGTSGWEETQYF TGTGCCAGCAGCGCCGGGACTAGCGGGTGGGAAGAGACCCAGTACTTC
- TRBD1 TRBJ2-3 TRBV2 CASRPGTGSTDTQYF TGTGCCAGCAGACCCGGGACAGGGAGCACAGATACGCAGTATTTT
many - TRBJ1-1 TRBV11-3 CASSLGFSGVTEAFF TGTGCCAGCAGCCTGGGGTTCTCAGGGGTCACTGAAGCTTTCTTT
- TRBD1 TRBJ2-5 TRBV30 CAWRTPGQGMETQYF TGTGCCTGGAGGACGCCGGGACAGGGAATGGAGACCCAGTACTTC
- TRBD2 TRBJ2-1 TRBV4-1 CASSQDPLRERDNEQFF TGCGCCAGCAGCCAAGACCCCCTGCGGGAGCGGGACAATGAGCAGTTCTTC
- - TRBJ2-3 TRBV27 CASSLSTGSTDTQYF TGTGCCAGCAGTTTATCAACGGGGTCTACAGATACGCAGTATTTT
- TRBD1 TRBJ1-1 TRBV25-1 CASSSRGGTGGTEAFF TGTGCCAGCAGTTCCCGAGGAGGGACAGGAGGCACTGAAGCTTTCTTT
- - TRBJ2-5 TRBV11-2 CASSGRGFGETQYF TGTGCCAGCAGCGGACGGGGGTTCGGGGAGACCCAGTACTTC
- - TRBJ1-6 TRBV5-4 CASSLGGEPLHF TGTGCCAGCAGCTTGGGGGGGGAACCCCTCCACTTT
- - TRBJ2-2 TRBV7-7 CASSPKRAGELFF TGTGCCAGCAGCCCAAAGCGGGCCGGGGAGCTGTTTTTT
- - TRBJ1-1 TRBV6-6 CASSSGTQNTEAFF TGTGCCAGCAGCAGCGGGACACAGAACACTGAAGCTTTCTTT
- - TRBJ1-1 TRBV13 CASSFSEDTEAFF TGTGCCAGCAGCTTTTCCGAGGACACTGAAGCTTTCTTT
once TRBD2 TRBJ2-2 TRBV4-2 CAISGRPGGELFF TGTGCCATTAGCGGGAGGCCGGGCGGGGAGCTGTTTTTT
- TRBD2 TRBJ2-3 TRBV7-9 CASSSPGSLAGVVDTQYF TGTGCCAGCAGCTCGCCCGGCTCGCTAGCGGGAGTAGTAGATACGCAGTATTTT
few TRBD2 TRBJ2-4 TRBV5-1 CASSIEGAGGKNIQYF TGCGCCAGCAGCATCGAGGGGGCGGGGGGGAAAAACATTCAGTACTTC
- - TRBJ1-1 TRBV19 CASSMRGRNTEAFF TGTGCCAGTAGTATGCGGGGGCGAAACACTGAAGCTTTCTTT
- - TRBJ1-6 TRBV6-6 CASSTGNYNSPLHF TGTGCCAGCTCGACAGGAAACTATAATTCACCCCTCCACTTT
- - TRBJ1-2 TRBV7-9 CAGRGAGNYGYTF TGTGCAGGGCGGGGGGCAGGAAACTATGGCTACACCTTC
few - TRBJ1-2 TRBV5-5 CASSLGAGDYYGYPF TGTGCCAGCAGCTTGGGGGCAGGGGACTACTATGGCTACCCCTTC
- TRBD2 TRBJ2-5 TRBV6-1 CASRESGTKETQYF TGTGCCAGCAGGGAATCCGGGACTAAAGAGACCCAGTACTTC
- TRBD2 TRBJ2-3 TRBV6-4 CASSADGGATDTQYF TGTGCCAGCAGTGCTGACGGGGGGGCCACAGATACGCAGTATTTT
- - TRBJ2-5 TRBV19 CATTGMGETQYF TGTGCCACCACAGGGATGGGTGAGACCCAGTACTTC
- - TRBJ2-5 TRBV5-1 CASSKAKGEETQYF TGCGCCAGCAGCAAAGCTAAAGGGGAAGAGACCCAGTACTTC
- - TRBJ1-2 TRBV30 CAWSVRSGNRYGYTF TGTGCCTGGAGTGTGAGGTCAGGGAATAGGTATGGCTACACCTTC
few - TRBJ1-5 TRBV30 CAWSGGGGNQPQHF TGTGCCTGGAGTGGGGGAGGGGGCAATCAGCCCCAGCATTTT
- TRBD2 TRBJ2-1 TRBV4-1 CASSQDRVLSGGTYNEQFF TGCGCCAGCAGCCAAGATAGGGTTTTGAGCGGGGGGACCTACAATGAGCAGTTCTTC